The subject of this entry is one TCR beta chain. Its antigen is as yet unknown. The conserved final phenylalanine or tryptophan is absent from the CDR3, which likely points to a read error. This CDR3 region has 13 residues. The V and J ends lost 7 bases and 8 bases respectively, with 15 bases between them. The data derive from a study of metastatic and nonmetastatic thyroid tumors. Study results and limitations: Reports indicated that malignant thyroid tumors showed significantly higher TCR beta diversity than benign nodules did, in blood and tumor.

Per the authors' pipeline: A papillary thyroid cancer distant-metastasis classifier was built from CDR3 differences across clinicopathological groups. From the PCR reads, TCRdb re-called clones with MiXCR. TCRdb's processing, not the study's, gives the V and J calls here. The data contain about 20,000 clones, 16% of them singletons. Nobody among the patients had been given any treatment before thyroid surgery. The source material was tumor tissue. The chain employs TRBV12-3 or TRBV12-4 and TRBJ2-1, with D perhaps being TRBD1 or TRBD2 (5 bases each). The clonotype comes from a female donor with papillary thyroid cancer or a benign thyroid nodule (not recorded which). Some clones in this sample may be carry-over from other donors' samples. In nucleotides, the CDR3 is TGTGCCAGCAATAAGAGGGGCCTCGATGAGCAGTTCTTA. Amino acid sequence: CASNKRGLDEQFL.